This record concerns one T cell receptor (beta chain) sequence. Per the germline V gene, CDR1 is SGHTA and CDR2 is FQGNSA. This CDR3 spans 15 amino acids. V was trimmed by 4 bases and J by 0 bases, leaving 9 bases between them. The sample is drawn from a study of CD8 T cells in ankylosing spondylitis. TCRdb passed the 5' RACE reads through MiXCR, listing each CDR3 protein once. The table lists 45,000 to 60,000 distinct CDR3 sequences, 7.4% of them singletons. V and J are TRBV7-2 and TRBJ2-2; perhaps TRBD2 as D (5 bases). Sequences were obtained from blood, either unsorted or a sorted T cell fraction (not recorded which). The TCR sequence derives from a female donor with ankylosing spondylitis or in good health (not recorded which). DNA of the CDR3: TGTGCCAGCAGCTATGCCGGGGCGAACACCGGGGAGCTGTTTTTT. This codes for CASSYAGANTGELFF.